This entry describes one TCR beta chain. These data come from a study of blood T cell repertoires in COVID-19. Generated by immunoSEQ multiplex PCR, the TCRdb table keeps only in-frame clones and is missing some. The sample lists about 270,000 clones; approximately 84% were seen once. Deletions cut 2 bases from V and 6 bases from J, with 20 bases between. Germline assignment: CDR1 GTSNPN and CDR2 SVGIG (reference sequence). The CDR3 spans 16 residues. V and J are TRBV30 and TRBJ2-1, with D maybe TRBD2 (5 bases). The specimen sequenced was peripheral blood. This TCR was recovered from a human donor with COVID-19, enrolled during active disease. The donor label of this sample is uncertain. CDR3 loop: CAWSPRRHRESNEQFF. The CDR3 DNA reads as TGTGCCTGGAGTCCCCGGCGGCACCGGGAATCCAATGAGCAGTTCTTC.